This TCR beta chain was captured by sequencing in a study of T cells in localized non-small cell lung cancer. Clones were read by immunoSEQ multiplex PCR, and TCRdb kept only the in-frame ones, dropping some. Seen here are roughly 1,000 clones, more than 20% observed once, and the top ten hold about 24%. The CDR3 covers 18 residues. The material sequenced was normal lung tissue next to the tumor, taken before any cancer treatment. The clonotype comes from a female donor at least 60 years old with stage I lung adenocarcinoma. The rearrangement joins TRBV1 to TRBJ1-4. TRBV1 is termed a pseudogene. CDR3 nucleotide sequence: TGCGCCAGCAGCCTCGTGGAGACCGGGGGGGTGGATAATGAAAAACTGTTTTTT. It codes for CASSLVETGGVDNEKLFF.